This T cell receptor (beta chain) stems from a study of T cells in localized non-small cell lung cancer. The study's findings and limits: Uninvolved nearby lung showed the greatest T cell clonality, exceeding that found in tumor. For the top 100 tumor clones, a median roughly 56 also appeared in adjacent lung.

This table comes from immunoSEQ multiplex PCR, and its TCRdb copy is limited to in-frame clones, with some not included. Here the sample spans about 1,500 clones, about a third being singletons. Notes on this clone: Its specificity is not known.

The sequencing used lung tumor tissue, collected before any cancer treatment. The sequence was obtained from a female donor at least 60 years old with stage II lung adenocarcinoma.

CDR3 in DNA: TGTGCCACCAGCAGAGATCGTATTTCTAGCCCAGGCGAGCAGTACTTC. It yields the protein CATSRDRISSPGEQYF. V and J are TRBV15 and TRBJ2-7; maybe TRBD2 (5 bases). This CDR3 comprises 16 residues. Trimming left V 0 bases short and J 6 bases short, with 18 bases between. Per germline, CDR1 LNHNV and CDR2 YYDKDF (reference sequence).